This T cell receptor beta chain was sequenced for a study of beta chain features in type 1 diabetes. Findings of the study overall: The naive, central memory and Treg TCRB repertoires showed an apparent similarity that was greater among patients than among healthy donors. All four CD4+ subsets from Type 1 diabetes patients carried moderately but significantly shorter TCRB CDR3s. VDJ junctions sequenced from type 1 diabetes patients showed fewer insertions and more deletions.

Every isolated RNA sample was fully reverse transcribed, so sequencing captured expressed TCRB transcripts. The assay was immunoSEQ multiplex PCR, and TCRdb's table has in-frame clones only and misses some. Here the sample spans roughly 160,000 clones, 6.5% to 8.5% being singletons. In its sample, this clone was seen many times. As yet, its antigen is unknown. Sequenced input: central memory CD4+ T cells from blood. This TCR derives from a man aged 18 to 29 with type 1 diabetes.

CDR3 nucleotide sequence: TGTGCCACCAGCAGAAAAACTAGCGGGAACTACAATGAGCAGTTCTTC. Translated, it gives CATSRKTSGNYNEQFF. This chain links TRBV15 with TRBJ2-1, with 10 bases that match TRBD2. Germline trimming cut 2 bases from V and 3 bases from J; bases unmatched to any gene: 4. Germline values: CDR1 LNHNV, CDR2 YYDKDF (reference sequence). The CDR3 loop spans 16 amino acids.